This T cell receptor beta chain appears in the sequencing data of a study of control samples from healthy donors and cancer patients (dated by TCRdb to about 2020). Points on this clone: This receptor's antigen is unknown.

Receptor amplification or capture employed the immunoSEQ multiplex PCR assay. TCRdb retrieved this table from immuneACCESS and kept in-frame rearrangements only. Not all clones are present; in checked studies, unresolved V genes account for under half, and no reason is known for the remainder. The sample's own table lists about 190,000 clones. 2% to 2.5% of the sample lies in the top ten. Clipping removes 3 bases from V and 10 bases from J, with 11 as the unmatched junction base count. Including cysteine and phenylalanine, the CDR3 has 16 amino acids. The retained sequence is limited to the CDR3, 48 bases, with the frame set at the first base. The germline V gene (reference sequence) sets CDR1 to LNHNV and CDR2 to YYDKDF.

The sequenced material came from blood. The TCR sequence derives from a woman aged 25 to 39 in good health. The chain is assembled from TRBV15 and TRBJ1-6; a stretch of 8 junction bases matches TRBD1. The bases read TGTGCCACCAGCAGCTTGACAGGGGCGAGAGGATCACCCCTCCACTTT. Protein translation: CATSSLTGARGSPLHF.